The 21 T cell receptor beta chains presented below share a single source sample, sequenced in a study of shared clonotypes between healthy human individuals. Data came from immunoSEQ multiplex PCR; TCRdb stores just in-frame clones and leaves some out. The table records millions of clones, around 90% of them present only once. The sample was naive CD4+ T cells sorted from blood. The sample's subset: CD45RA+ positively selected. The receptors shown here come from a man aged 18 to 30 in good health.

V gene TRBV7-2 combines with J gene TRBJ2-3, with 9 bases aligning to TRBD2. Germline V gene sequence: CDR1 SGHTA, CDR2 FQGNSA. The CDR3 extends over 15 amino acids. Unmatched junction bases numbered 7, after V lost 3 bases and J lost 6 bases. The chain's CDR3 is CASSFTMTSGDTQYF. The CDR3 DNA is TGTGCCAGCAGCTTTACGATGACTAGCGGTGATACGCAGTATTTT.

This chain links TRBV19 with TRBJ1-4, with 8 bases lining up with TRBD1. V trimming: 5 bases; J trimming: 6 bases; junction bases outside the gene matches: 2. There are 13 residues in the CDR3. The germline CDR1 and CDR2 sequences are LNHDA and SQIVND (reference sequence). CDR3 loop: CASSADRDEKLFF. The DNA of the CDR3 is TGTGCCAGTAGTGCGGACAGGGATGAAAAACTGTTTTTT.

The CDR3 reads CAWSSDRGQQETQYF. As DNA, the CDR3 is TGTGCCTGGAGTTCGGACAGGGGTCAACAAGAGACCCAGTACTTC. The rearrangement uses TRBV30 and TRBJ2-5; 9 nucleotides agree with TRBD1. Trimming took 2 bases from V and 2 from J; bases not matched to a gene: 6. CDR3 length: 15 amino acids. CDR1 GTSNPN and CDR2 SVGIG come from the germline V gene (reference sequence). Looking up the rest from reference TRBV30 and TRBJ2-5 gives the full variable domain: SQTIHQWPATLVQPVGSPLSLECTVEGTSNPNLYWYRQAAGRGLQLLFYSVGIGQISSEVPQNLSASRPQDRQFILSSKKLLLSDSGFYLCAWSSDRGQQETQYFGPGTRLLVL.

The chain links TRBV7-2 to TRBJ2-1, with D perhaps matching TRBD2 (6 bases). Germline CDR1 and CDR2: SGHTA and FQGNSA. V was pared by 6 bases and J by 3 bases, with 15 bases between. CDR3 length: 15 residues. The CDR3 nucleotides read TGTGCCAGCAGTCGCCGGGGACTGGTCTACAATGAGCAGTTCTTC. Protein product: CASSRRGLVYNEQFF.

This clone came up a few times. The chain is built from TRBV6-1 and TRBJ2-2, with 7 bases matching TRBD1. The CDR3 runs to 15 residues. V shed 6 bases, J shed 4 bases, and the junction held 8 bases outside the gene matches. Germline loops: CDR1 MNHNS, CDR2 SASEGT. CDR3 region: CASSLDRAGTGELFF. CDR3 sequence (DNA): TGTGCCAGCAGCCTTGACAGGGCGGGCACCGGGGAGCTGTTTTTT.

This clone occurred once. The genes are TRBV4-1 and TRBJ1-4; D not certain. From germline, CDR1 is MGHRA and CDR2 YSYEKL. V gave up 4 bases and J gave up 8 bases, with 11 bases separating them. CDR3 length: 13 residues. This chain's CDR3 is CASSLILLEKLFF. The CDR3 DNA sequence: TGCGCCAGCAGCCTTATTCTTCTAGAAAAACTGTTTTTT.

V and J are TRBV4-2 and TRBJ1-6; weak D call: TRBD1 (5 bases). V lost 1 base and J 9 bases, leaving 13 bases between the germline ends. The germline V gene encodes CDR1 LGHNA and CDR2 YNFKEQ. The CDR3 contains 15 residues. The CDR3 spells CASSQGGTTISPLHF. The CDR3, as DNA: TGTGCCAGCAGCCAAGGTGGGACGACCATTTCACCCCTCCACTTT.

V and J are TRBV5-1 and TRBJ2-2; D is uncertain. The germline CDR1 and CDR2 sequences are SGHRS and YFSETQ. The V end was cut by 5 bases, the J end by 4 bases, with 6 bases between. This CDR3 region has 12 residues. The CDR3 region is CASRVATGELFF. CDR3 nucleotide sequence: TGCGCCAGCAGGGTGGCCACCGGGGAGCTGTTTTTT.

A word on this clone: The junction and the germline gene differ at one end; a read error may be behind it. The chain combines TRBV28 with TRBJ2-7, with D possibly being TRBD1 or TRBD2 (5 bases each). This CDR3 has 12 residues. CDR1 MDHEN and CDR2 SYDVKM come from the germline V gene. Here the CDR3 DNA reads TGTGCCAGCGAGGGGAGTGCCTACGGGCAGTACTTC. Translating it yields CASEGSAYGQYF.

As to this clone: This same CDR3 is encoded by further DNA sequences in the sample. The chain has TRBV5-1 and TRBJ2-3; D possibly corresponds to TRBD2 (7 bases). The V end lost 1 base, the J end lost 9 bases, and 12 bases lay between the germline ends. CDR1 and CDR2 (germline): SGHRS, YFSETQ. This CDR3 is built from 13 residues. This CDR3 reads CASSLRGGDTQYF. CDR3 in DNA: TGCGCCAGCAGCTTGAGGGGGGGAGACACGCAGTATTTT.

The chain combines TRBV7-9 with TRBJ2-2; D is ambiguous. Germline CDR1 is SEHNR and CDR2 is FQNEAQ (reference sequence). Trimming pared 1 base from V and 1 base from J, leaving 7 bases between. The CDR3 length is 15 residues. The CDR3 region has the DNA TGTGCCAGCAGCTTAGTCAAATTGAACACCGGGGAGCTGTTTTTT. The encoded protein is CASSLVKLNTGELFF.

The rearrangement links TRBV30 to TRBJ1-2, with unresolved D. The CDR3 spans 12 residues. Trimming removed 3 bases from V and 2 bases from J, with 7 bases in between. The germline V gene has CDR1 GTSNPN and CDR2 SVGIG (reference sequence). In nucleotides, the CDR3 is TGTGCCTGGAGCTCCACGAACTATGGCTACACCTTC. As protein: CAWSSTNYGYTF.

The chain has TRBV7-8 and TRBJ2-3; D ambiguous. The CDR3 runs 13 residues. V lost 5 bases and J lost 3, with 9 bases in between. CDR1 and CDR2 from the germline V gene are SGHVS and FQNEAQ. This CDR3 reads CASSGGWTDTQYF. DNA of the CDR3: TGTGCCAGCAGCGGCGGTTGGACAGATACGCAGTATTTT.

This chain connects TRBV28 to TRBJ2-2; TRBD2 agrees at 7 bases. Germline V gene lookup returns CDR1 MDHEN and CDR2 SYDVKM. This CDR3 spans 17 amino acids. V lost 5 bases to trimming and J lost 4 bases; unmatched junction nucleotides: 13. The CDR3 sequence: CASSPPRLPGGTGELFF. CDR3 sequence (DNA): TGTGCCAGCAGTCCCCCTCGACTTCCGGGGGGCACCGGGGAGCTGTTTTTT.

The rearrangement joins TRBV7-9 to TRBJ1-1; the D is unclear. V was clipped by 1 base and J by 6 bases, with 12 bases between them. The CDR3 runs to 14 residues. CDR1 and CDR2 from the germline V gene are SEHNR and FQNEAQ (reference sequence). CDR3 in DNA: TGTGCCAGCAGCTTAGTTCCGCCCGGCGCTGAAGCTTTCTTT. It codes for CASSLVPPGAEAFF.

V is TRBV5-6 and J is TRBJ1-1; D gene uncertain. The V and J ends lost 4 bases and 1 base respectively, with 11 bases between them. CDR1 is SGHDT, CDR2 YYEEEE, per germline. The CDR3 runs to 14 residues. This CDR3 is CASSPGPGNTEAFF. The DNA for the CDR3 is TGTGCCAGCAGCCCAGGACCGGGGAACACTGAAGCTTTCTTT.

This sequence joins TRBV28 and TRBJ1-5, with TRBD1 identical over 10 bases. The CDR3 is 19 residues long. Germline assignment: CDR1 MDHEN and CDR2 SYDVKM. Trimming at V came to 0 bases and at J to 1 base, leaving 9 bases not matched to a gene. The CDR3 loop reads CASSLWDRQGAISNQPQHF. For the CDR3, the DNA is TGTGCCAGCAGTTTATGGGATCGACAGGGGGCTATAAGCAATCAGCCCCAGCATTTT.

V is TRBV4-1 and J is TRBJ2-5; 15 bases fit TRBD2. V was pared by 0 bases and J by 2 bases, with 10 bases of the junction left unmatched. Germline CDR1 MGHRA, CDR2 YSYEKL. The CDR3 contains 20 residues. DNA for the CDR3: TGCGCCAGCAGCCAAGAGGGACTAGCGGGGGGCAATAAAGCTCAAGAGACCCAGTACTTC. Its translation is CASSQEGLAGGNKAQETQYF.

The V and J genes are TRBV28 and TRBJ1-4; TRBD1 agrees at 7 bases. The germline V gene has CDR1 MDHEN and CDR2 SYDVKM. The length of the CDR3 is 15 residues. The trim removed 2 bases at V and 15 bases at J, leaving 15 bases unmatched. The CDR3 DNA is TGTGCCAGCAGTTTACCTCACCGACAGGGAGGGGACTTGTTTTTT. Protein: CASSLPHRQGGDLFF.

This clone was detected only once. The V gene is TRBV10-1, the J gene TRBJ2-7, with a possible D match to TRBD1 (6 bases). Germline lookup yields CDR1 WNHNN and CDR2 SYGVQD (reference sequence). Between the trimmed V and J ends, which lost 2 bases and 4 bases, there was a span of 18 bases. This CDR3 is 16 amino acids long. The CDR3 loop is CASSEPPRTAPYEQYF. Here the CDR3 DNA reads TGCGCCAGCAGTGAGCCGCCCCGGACAGCCCCTTACGAGCAGTACTTC.

This rearrangement joins TRBV7-6 to TRBJ2-7; D perhaps matches TRBD1 (6 bases). The CDR3 is made up of 14 amino acids. The V gene lost 4 bases and the J gene lost 5 bases, with 15 bases spanning the gap. Germline lookup yields CDR1 SGHVS and CDR2 FNYEAQ. As DNA, the CDR3 is TGTGCCAGCAGCTCCCCATTCGGGACACACGAGCAGTACTTC. Translated: CASSSPFGTHEQYF.